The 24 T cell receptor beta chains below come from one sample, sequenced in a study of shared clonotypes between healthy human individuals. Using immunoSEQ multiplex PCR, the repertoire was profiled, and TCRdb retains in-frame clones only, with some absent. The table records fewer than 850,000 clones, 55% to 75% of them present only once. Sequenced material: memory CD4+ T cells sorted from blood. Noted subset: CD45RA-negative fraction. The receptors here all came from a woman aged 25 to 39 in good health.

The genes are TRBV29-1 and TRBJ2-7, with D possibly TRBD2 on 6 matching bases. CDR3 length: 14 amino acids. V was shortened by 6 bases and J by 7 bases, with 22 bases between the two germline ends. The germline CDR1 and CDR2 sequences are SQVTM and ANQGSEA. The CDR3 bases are TGCAGCGTCCAAGCTCGGGTGCCGGGGGAAGAGCAGTACTTC. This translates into CSVQARVPGEEQYF.

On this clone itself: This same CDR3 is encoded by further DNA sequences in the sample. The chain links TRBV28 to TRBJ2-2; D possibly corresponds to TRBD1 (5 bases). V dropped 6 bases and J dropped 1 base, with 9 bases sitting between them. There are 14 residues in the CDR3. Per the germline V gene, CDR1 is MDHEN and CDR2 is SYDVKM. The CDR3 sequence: CASSPGQNTGELFF. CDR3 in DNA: TGTGCCAGCAGCCCCGGACAGAACACCGGGGAGCTGTTTTTT.

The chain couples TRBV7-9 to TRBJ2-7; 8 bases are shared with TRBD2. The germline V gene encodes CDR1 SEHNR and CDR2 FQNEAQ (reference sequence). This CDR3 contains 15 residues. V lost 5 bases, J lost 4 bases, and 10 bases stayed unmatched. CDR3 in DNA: TGTGCCAGCAGCCACTCGGGGCTAGCGGGTTACGAGCAGTACTTC. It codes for CASSHSGLAGYEQYF.

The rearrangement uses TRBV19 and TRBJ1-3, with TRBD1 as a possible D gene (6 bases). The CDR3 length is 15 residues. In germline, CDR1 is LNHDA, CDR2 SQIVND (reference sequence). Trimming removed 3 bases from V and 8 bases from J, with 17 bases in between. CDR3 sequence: CASSIHREAGYTIYF. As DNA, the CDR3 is TGTGCCAGTAGTATCCACAGGGAGGCCGGTTACACCATATATTTT.

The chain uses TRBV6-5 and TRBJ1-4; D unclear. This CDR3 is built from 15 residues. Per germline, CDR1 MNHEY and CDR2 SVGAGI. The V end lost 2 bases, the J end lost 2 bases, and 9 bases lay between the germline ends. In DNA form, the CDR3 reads TGTGCCAGCAGTTACCGGGGTAGGACTAATGAAAAACTGTTTTTT. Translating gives CASSYRGRTNEKLFF.

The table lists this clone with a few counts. The CDR3 DNA is TGCGCCAGCAGCTTGGGACAGGGGGCTGGAAACACCATATATTTT. It yields the protein CASSLGQGAGNTIYF. The chain joins TRBV5-1 to TRBJ1-3; 9 bases map to TRBD1. With V trimmed by 0 bases and J by 2 bases, 0 bases remained unmatched. The germline V gene has CDR1 SGHRS and CDR2 YFSETQ. The CDR3 contains 15 residues.

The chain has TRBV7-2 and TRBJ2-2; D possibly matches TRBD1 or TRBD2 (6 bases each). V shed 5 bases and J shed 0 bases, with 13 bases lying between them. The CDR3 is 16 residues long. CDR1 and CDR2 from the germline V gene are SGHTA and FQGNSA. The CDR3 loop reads CASSPRGRANTGELFF. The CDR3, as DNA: TGTGCCAGCAGCCCCCGGGGGCGCGCGAACACCGGGGAGCTGTTTTTT. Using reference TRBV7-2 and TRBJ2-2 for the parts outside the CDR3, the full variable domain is GAGVSQSPSNKVTEKGKDVELRCDPISGHTALYWYRQSLGQGLEFLIYFQGNSAPDKSGLPSDRFSAERTGGSVSTLTIQRTQQEDSAVYLCASSPRGRANTGELFFGEGSRLTVL.

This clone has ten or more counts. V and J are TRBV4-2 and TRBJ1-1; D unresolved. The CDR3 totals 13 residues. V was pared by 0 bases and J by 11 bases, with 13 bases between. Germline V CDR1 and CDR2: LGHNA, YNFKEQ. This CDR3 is CASSQDGWAVAFF. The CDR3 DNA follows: TGTGCCAGCAGCCAAGATGGATGGGCGGTTGCTTTCTTT.

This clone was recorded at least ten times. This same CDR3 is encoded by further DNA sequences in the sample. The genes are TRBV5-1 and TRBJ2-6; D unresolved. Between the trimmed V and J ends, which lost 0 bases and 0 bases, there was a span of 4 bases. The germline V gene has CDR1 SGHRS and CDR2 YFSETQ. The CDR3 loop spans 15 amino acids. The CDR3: CASSLDLSGANVLTF. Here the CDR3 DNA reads TGCGCCAGCAGCTTGGATCTCTCTGGGGCCAACGTCCTGACTTTC.

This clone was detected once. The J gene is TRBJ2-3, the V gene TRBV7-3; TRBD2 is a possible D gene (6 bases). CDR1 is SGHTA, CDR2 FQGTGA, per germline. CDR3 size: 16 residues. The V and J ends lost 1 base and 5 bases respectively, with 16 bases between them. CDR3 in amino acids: CASSLRAGLPEDTQYF. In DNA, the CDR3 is TGTGCCAGCAGCTTAAGGGCGGGACTCCCTGAAGATACGCAGTATTTT. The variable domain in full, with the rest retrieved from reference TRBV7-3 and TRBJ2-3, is GAGVSQTPSNKVTEKGKYVELRCDPISGHTALYWYRQSLGQGPEFLIYFQGTGAADDSGLPNDRFFAVRPEGSVSTLKIQRTERGDSAVYLCASSLRAGLPEDTQYFGPGTRLTVL.

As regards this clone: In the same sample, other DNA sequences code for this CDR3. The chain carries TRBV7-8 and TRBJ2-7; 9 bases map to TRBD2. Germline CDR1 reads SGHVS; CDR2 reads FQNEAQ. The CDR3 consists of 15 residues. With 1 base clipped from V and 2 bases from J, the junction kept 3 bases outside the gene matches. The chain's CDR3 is CASSLGAGGPYEQYF. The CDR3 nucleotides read TGTGCCAGCAGCTTAGGTGCGGGAGGGCCCTACGAGCAGTACTTC.

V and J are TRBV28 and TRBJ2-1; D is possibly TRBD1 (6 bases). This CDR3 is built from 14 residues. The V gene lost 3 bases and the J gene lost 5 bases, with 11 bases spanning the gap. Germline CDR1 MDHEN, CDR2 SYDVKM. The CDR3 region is CASSFYGGNNEQFF. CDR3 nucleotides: TGTGCCAGCAGTTTTTATGGGGGCAACAATGAGCAGTTCTTC.

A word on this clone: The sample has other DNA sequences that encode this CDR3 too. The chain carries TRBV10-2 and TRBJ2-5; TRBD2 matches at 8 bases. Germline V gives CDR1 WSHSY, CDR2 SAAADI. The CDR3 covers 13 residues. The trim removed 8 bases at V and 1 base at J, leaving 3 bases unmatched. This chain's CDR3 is CASRLAGQETQYF. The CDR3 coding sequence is TGCGCCAGCCGGCTAGCGGGCCAAGAGACCCAGTACTTC.

The CDR3 is CASSLGAREEKYF. Here the CDR3 DNA reads TGCGCCAGCAGCTTGGGGGCCCGGGAGGAAAAGTACTTC. The genes are TRBV5-1 and TRBJ2-7; 7 nucleotides align to TRBD2. The V segment lost 0 bases and the J segment 11 bases; nucleotides outside the gene matches: 8. From germline, CDR1 is SGHRS and CDR2 YFSETQ. The CDR3 length is 13 residues.

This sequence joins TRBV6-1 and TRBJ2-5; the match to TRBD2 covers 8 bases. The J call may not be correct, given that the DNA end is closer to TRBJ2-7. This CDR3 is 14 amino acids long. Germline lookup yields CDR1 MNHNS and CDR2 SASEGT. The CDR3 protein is CASRWTSSSYEQYF. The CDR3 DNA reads TGTGCCAGCAGGTGGACTAGCAGCTCCTACGAGCAGTACTTC.

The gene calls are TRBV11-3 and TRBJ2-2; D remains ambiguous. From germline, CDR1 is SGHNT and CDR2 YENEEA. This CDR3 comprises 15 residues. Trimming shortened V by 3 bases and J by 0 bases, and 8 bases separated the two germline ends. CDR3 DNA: TGTGCCAGCAGCTTTGGCACCACGAACACCGGGGAGCTGTTTTTT. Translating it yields CASSFGTTNTGELFF.

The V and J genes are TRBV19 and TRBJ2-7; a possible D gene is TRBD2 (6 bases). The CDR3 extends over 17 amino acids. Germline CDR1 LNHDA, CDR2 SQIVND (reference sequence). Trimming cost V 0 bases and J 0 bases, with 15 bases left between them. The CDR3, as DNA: TGTGCCAGTAGTATAGATCAGTCTTACGGGAGCTCCTACGAGCAGTACTTC. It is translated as CASSIDQSYGSSYEQYF.

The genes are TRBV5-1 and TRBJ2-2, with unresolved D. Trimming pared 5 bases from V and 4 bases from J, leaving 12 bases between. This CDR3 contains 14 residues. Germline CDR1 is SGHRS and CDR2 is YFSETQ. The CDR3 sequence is CASRLSVSTGELFF. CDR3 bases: TGCGCCAGCAGGCTTAGTGTTTCCACCGGGGAGCTGTTTTTT.

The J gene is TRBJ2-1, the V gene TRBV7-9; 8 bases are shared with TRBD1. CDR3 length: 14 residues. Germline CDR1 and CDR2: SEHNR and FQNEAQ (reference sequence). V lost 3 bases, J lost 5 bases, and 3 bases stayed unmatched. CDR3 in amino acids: CASSLTGANNEQFF. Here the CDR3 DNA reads TGTGCCAGCAGCTTGACAGGGGCCAACAATGAGCAGTTCTTC.

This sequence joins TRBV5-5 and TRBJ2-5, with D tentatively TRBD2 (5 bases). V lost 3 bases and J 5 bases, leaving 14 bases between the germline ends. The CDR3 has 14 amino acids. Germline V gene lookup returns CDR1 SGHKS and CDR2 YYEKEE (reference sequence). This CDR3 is CASSSSGSLETQYF. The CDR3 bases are TGTGCCAGCAGCTCAAGTGGGAGCTTGGAGACCCAGTACTTC.

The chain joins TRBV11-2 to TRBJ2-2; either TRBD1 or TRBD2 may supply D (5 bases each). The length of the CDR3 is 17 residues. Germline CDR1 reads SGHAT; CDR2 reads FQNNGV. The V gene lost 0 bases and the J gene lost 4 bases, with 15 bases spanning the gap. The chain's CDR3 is CASSLEGVTSSTGELFF. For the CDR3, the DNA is TGTGCCAGCAGCTTAGAGGGGGTCACCTCCAGCACCGGGGAGCTGTTTTTT.

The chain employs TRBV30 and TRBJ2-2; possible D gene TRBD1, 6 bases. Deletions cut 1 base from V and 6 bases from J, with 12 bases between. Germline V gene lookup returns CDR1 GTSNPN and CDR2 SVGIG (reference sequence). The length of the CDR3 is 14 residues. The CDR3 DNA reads TGTGCCTGGAGTGGACCAGGGGAAGCCGGGGAGCTGTTTTTT. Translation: CAWSGPGEAGELFF.

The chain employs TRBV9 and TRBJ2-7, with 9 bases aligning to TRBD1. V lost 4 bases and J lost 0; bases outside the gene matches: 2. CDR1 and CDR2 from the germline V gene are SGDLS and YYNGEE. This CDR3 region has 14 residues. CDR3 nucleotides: TGTGCCAGCAGCACGGGACAGGGCTCCTACGAGCAGTACTTC. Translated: CASSTGQGSYEQYF.

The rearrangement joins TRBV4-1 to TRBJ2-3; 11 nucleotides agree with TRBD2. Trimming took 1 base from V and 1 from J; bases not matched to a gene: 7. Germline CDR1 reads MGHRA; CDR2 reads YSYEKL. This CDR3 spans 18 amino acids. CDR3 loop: CASSQVGGTSGGTDTQYF. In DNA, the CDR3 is TGCGCCAGCAGCCAAGTAGGAGGGACTAGCGGTGGCACAGATACGCAGTATTTT.